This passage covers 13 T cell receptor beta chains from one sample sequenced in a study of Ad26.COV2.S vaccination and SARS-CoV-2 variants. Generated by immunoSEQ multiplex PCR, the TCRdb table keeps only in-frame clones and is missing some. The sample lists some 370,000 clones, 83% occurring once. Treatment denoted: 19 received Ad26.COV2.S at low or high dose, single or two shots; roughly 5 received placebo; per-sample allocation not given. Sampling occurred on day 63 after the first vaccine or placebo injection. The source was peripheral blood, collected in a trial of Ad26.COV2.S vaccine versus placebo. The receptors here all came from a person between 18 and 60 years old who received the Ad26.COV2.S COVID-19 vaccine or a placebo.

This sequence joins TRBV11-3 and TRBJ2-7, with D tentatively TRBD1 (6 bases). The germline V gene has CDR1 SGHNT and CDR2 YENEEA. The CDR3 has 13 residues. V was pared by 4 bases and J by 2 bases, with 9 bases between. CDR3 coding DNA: TGTGCCAGCAGCTCCGGACAGACCTACGAGCAGTACTTC. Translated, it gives CASSSGQTYEQYF.

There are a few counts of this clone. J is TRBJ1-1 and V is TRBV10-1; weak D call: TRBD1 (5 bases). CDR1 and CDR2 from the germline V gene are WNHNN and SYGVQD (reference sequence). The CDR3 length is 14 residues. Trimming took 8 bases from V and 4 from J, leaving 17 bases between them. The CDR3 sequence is CASRNTGGSTEAFF. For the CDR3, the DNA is TGCGCCAGCCGAAACACTGGGGGGAGCACTGAAGCTTTCTTT.

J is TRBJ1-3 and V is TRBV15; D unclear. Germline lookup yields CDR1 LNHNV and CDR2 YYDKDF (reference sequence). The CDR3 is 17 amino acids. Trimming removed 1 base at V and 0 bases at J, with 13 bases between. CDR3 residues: CATSRAIYPGSGNTIYF. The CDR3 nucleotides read TGTGCCACCAGCAGAGCGATATACCCGGGCTCTGGAAACACCATATATTTT.

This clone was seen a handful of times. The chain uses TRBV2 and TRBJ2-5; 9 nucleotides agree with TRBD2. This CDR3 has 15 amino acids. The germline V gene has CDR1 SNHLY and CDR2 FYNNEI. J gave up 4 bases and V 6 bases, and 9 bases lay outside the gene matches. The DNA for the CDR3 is TGTGCCAGCAGAAGCGGGGGGACTAGGAGAGAGACCCAGTACTTC. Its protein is CASRSGGTRRETQYF.

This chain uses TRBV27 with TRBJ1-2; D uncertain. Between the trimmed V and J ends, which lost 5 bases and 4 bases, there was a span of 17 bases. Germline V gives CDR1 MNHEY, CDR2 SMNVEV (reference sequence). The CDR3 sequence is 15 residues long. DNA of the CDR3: TGTGCCAGCAGTCCTACTCGTATGTTCCTCTATGGCTACACCTTC. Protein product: CASSPTRMFLYGYTF.

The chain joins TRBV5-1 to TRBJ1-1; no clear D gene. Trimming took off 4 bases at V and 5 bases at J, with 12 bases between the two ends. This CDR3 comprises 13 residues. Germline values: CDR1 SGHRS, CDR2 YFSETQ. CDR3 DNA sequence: TGCGCCAGCAGCCCCCTCCCTGCTACTGAAGCTTTCTTT. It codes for CASSPLPATEAFF. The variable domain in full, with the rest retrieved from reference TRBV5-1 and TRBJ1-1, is KAGVTQTPRYLIKTRGQQVTLSCSPISGHRSVSWYQQTPGQGLQFLFEYFSETQRNKGNFPGRFSGRQFSNSRSEMNVSTLELGDSALYLCASSPLPATEAFFGQGTRLTVV.

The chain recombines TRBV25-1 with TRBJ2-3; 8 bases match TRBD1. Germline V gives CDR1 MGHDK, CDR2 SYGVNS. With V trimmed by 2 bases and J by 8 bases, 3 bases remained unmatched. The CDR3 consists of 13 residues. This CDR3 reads CASSEPTGGTQYF. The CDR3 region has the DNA TGTGCCAGCAGTGAACCCACAGGGGGTACGCAGTATTTT. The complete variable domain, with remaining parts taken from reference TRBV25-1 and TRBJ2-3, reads EADIYQTPRYLVIGTGKKITLECSQTMGHDKMYWYQQDPGMELHLIHYSYGVNSTEKGDLSSESTVSRIRTEHFPLTLESARPSHTSQYLCASSEPTGGTQYFGPGTRLTVL.

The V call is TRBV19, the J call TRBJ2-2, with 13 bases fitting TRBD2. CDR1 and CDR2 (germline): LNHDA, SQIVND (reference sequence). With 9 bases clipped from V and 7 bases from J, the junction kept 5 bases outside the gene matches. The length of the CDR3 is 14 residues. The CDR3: CASGLAGVLGELFF. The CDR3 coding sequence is TGTGCCAGCGGACTAGCGGGGGTTCTCGGGGAGCTGTTTTTT.

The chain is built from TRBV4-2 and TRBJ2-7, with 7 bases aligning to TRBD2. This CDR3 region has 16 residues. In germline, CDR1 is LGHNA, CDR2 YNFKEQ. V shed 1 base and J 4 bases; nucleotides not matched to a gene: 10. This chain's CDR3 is CASSQAGRERGYEQYF. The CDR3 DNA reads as TGTGCCAGCAGCCAAGCGGGGCGGGAGAGGGGATACGAGCAGTACTTC.

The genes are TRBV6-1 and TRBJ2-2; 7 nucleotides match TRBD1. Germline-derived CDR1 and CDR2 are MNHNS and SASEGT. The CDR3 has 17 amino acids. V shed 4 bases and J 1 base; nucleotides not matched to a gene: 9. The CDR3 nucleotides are TGTGCCAGCAGTGTACTAAGGGACAGTGTGAACACCGGGGAGCTGTTTTTT. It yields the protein CASSVLRDSVNTGELFF.

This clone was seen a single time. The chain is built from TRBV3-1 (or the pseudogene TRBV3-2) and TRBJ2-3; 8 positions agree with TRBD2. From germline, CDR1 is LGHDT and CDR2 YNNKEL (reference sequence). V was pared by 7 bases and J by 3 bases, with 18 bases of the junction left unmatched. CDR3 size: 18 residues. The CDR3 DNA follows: TGTGCCAGCACACGAGCGATGGAGGTCCCGGGAGGGACAGATACGCAGTATTTT. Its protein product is CASTRAMEVPGGTDTQYF.

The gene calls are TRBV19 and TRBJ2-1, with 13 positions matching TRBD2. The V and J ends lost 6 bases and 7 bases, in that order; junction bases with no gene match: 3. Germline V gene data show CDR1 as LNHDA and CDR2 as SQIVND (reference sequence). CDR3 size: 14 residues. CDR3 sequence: CASRTTSGRNEQFF. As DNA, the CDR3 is TGTGCCAGTAGGACGACTAGCGGGAGGAATGAGCAGTTCTTC.

CDR3 in DNA: TGTGCCAGCAGCCTTACAGGGGGCGCAGATACGCAGTATTTT. As protein: CASSLTGGADTQYF. The chain has TRBV7-3 and TRBJ2-3, with 9 bases lining up with TRBD1. Losses at the gene ends were 5 bases for V and 4 bases for J; bases not matched to a gene: 4. CDR1 SGHTA and CDR2 FQGTGA come from the germline V gene. This CDR3 comprises 14 residues.